The next 11 T cell receptor beta chains were all read from a single sample in a study of T cell responses to AZD1222 COVID-19 vaccine. Some clones are missing from TCRdb's copy, which holds only in-frame ones; the method was immunoSEQ multiplex PCR. The sample includes around 76,000 clones, roughly 89% of them seen just once. Sequences were derived from peripheral blood, sampled on day 0 of AZD1222 vaccination. Receptors were obtained from an adult in good health.

This chain uses TRBV12-3 or TRBV12-4 with TRBJ1-5; no firm D call. The CDR3 covers 13 residues. Trimming removed 6 bases at V and 4 bases at J, with 10 bases between. Here the CDR3 DNA reads TGTGCCAGCAGCCCCGGGAGGAATCAGCCCCAGCATTTT. This encodes CASSPGRNQPQHF.

The J gene is TRBJ1-3, the V gene TRBV18; 10 bases line up with TRBD1. This CDR3 spans 16 amino acids. The germline gives CDR1 KGHSH, CDR2 LQKENI. J gave up 0 bases and V 4 bases, and 3 bases lay outside the gene matches. This CDR3 reads CASSLWTGGSGNTIYF. CDR3 DNA: TGTGCCAGCTCACTATGGACAGGGGGCTCTGGAAACACCATATATTTT. Full variable domain (outside the CDR3, taken from reference TRBV18 and TRBJ1-3): NAGVMQNPRHLVRRRGQEARLRCSPMKGHSHVYWYRQLPEEGLKFMVYLQKENIIDESGMPKERFSAEFPKEGPSILRIQQVVRGDSAAYFCASSLWTGGSGNTIYFGEGSWLTVV.

This clone was counted once. V is TRBV5-1 and J is TRBJ2-3, with 7 bases identical to TRBD2. J was trimmed by 5 bases and V by 1 base; bases with no gene match: 4. The CDR3 is made up of 14 amino acids. CDR1 is SGHRS and CDR2 is YFSETQ in the germline V gene. This CDR3 is CASSLNLAVDTQYF. DNA of the CDR3: TGCGCCAGCAGCTTGAATCTAGCGGTAGATACGCAGTATTTT.

The chain employs TRBV18 and TRBJ1-4, with D perhaps matching TRBD1 (5 bases). This CDR3 comprises 16 residues. V dropped 6 bases and J dropped 10 bases, with 24 bases sitting between them. Germline CDR1 and CDR2: KGHSH and LQKENI. The CDR3 DNA reads TGTGCCAGCTCGCCGAACCGGGACCCTTCTGCGGGAAAACTGTTTTTT. Its protein is CASSPNRDPSAGKLFF.

The gene calls are TRBV4-3 and TRBJ1-4, with 8 bases identical to TRBD1. The CDR3 runs to 16 residues. The germline V gene has CDR1 LGHNA and CDR2 YSLEER. V shed 2 bases, J shed 2 bases, and the junction held 4 bases outside the gene matches. The chain's CDR3 is CASSQRTGPTNEKLFF. CDR3 bases: TGCGCCAGCAGCCAAAGGACAGGGCCCACTAATGAAAAACTGTTTTTT.

This chain links TRBV7-3 with TRBJ2-5, with D possibly called TRBD1 or TRBD2 (5 bases each). CDR1 is SGHTA, CDR2 FQGTGA, per germline. The CDR3 extends over 13 amino acids. Trimming pared 1 base from V and 5 bases from J, leaving 8 bases between. The CDR3 is CASSLSREETQYF. The CDR3 coding sequence is TGTGCCAGCAGCTTAAGCAGGGAGGAGACCCAGTACTTC.

The rearrangement uses TRBV5-5 and TRBJ1-1; TRBD1 aligns across 11 bases. Germline CDR1 is SGHKS and CDR2 is YYEKEE (reference sequence). This CDR3 region has 15 residues. V was clipped by 4 bases and J by 4 bases; unmatched bases: 6. In DNA form, the CDR3 reads TGTGCCAGCAGCCTAGGGACAGGGGGTGGCACTGAAGCTTTCTTT. Translating gives CASSLGTGGGTEAFF.

Points on this clone: One junction end does not reproduce the germline sequence, and a read error may be involved. The chain is built from TRBV7-7 and TRBJ2-1; unclear D gene. CDR1 and CDR2 from the germline V gene are SSHAT and FNYEAQ (reference sequence). The CDR3 covers 14 residues. CDR3 sequence: CASSLGLSGTEQFF. CDR3 nucleotides: TGTGCTAGCAGCTTAGGATTATCGGGCACCGAGCAGTTCTTC.

The chain is built from TRBV12-3 or TRBV12-4 and TRBJ2-3; D is uncertain. This CDR3 contains 12 residues. Trimming left V 4 bases short and J 4 bases short, with 6 bases between. The CDR3 loop reads CASSSPPDTQYF. CDR3 in DNA: TGTGCCAGCAGTTCCCCTCCAGATACGCAGTATTTT.

This chain joins TRBV4-1 and TRBJ1-3; 7 bases fit TRBD1. Germline CDR1 reads MGHRA; CDR2 reads YSYEKL. This CDR3 is 15 amino acids long. The trim removed 4 bases at V and 1 base at J, leaving 4 bases unmatched. This CDR3 reads CASSPTRGSGNTIYF. CDR3 sequence (DNA): TGCGCCAGCAGCCCTACCAGGGGGTCTGGAAACACCATATATTTT.

This chain connects TRBV7-6 to TRBJ2-3; 13 bases fit TRBD2. CDR1 is SGHVS, CDR2 FNYEAQ, per germline. CDR3 length: 19 amino acids. The J segment lost 4 bases and the V segment lost 0 bases, leaving 10 bases of the junction unmatched. CDR3 region: CASSLAWRGLAGVADTQYF. CDR3 bases: TGTGCCAGCAGCTTAGCGTGGAGAGGACTAGCGGGAGTGGCAGATACGCAGTATTTT.